The source of this T cell receptor beta chain is a study of T cell changes during pregnancy in multiple sclerosis. The data were produced by immunoSEQ multiplex PCR, yet TCRdb's version contains in-frame clones alone and is incomplete. The top ten clones hold less than 7.5% of a sample with 130,000 or so clones, approximately 94% of them seen once. The CDR3 contains 13 residues. Germline V gene lookup returns CDR1 SGHRS and CDR2 YFSETQ. V was clipped by 5 bases and J by 7 bases; unmatched bases: 6. This chain joins TRBV5-1 and TRBJ1-5, with 7 positions matching TRBD1. The sequence was collected from a female donor with multiple sclerosis, enrolled in a pregnancy study. The sequencing used peripheral blood, collected before pregnancy. The CDR3 nucleotides read TGCGCCAGCAGTAGGTCAGGGGGACAGCCCCAGCATTTT. Translated: CASSRSGGQPQHF. The full variable domain, in which reference TRBV5-1 and TRBJ1-5 provide the parts outside the CDR3, is KAGVTQTPRYLIKTRGQQVTLSCSPISGHRSVSWYQQTPGQGLQFLFEYFSETQRNKGNFPGRFSGRQFSNSRSEMNVSTLELGDSALYLCASSRSGGQPQHFGDGTRLSIL.